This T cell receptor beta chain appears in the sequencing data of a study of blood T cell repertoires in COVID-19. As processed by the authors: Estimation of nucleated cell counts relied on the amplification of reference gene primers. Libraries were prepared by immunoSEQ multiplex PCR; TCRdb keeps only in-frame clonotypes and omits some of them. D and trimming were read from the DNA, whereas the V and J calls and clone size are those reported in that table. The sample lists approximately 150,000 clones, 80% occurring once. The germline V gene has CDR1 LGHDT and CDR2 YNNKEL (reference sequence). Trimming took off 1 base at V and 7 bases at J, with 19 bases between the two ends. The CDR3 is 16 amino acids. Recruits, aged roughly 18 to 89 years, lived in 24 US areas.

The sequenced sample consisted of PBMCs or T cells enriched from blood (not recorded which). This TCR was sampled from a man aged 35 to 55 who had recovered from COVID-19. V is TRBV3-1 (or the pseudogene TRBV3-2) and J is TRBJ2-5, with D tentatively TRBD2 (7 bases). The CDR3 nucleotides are TGTGCCAGCAGCCAAGTCGGTGGGACTACCAGGGGGACCCAGTACTTC. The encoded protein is CASSQVGGTTRGTQYF.